Listed here are 32 T cell receptor beta chains from one sample, sequenced in a study of blood T cell repertoires in COVID-19. Clones were read by immunoSEQ multiplex PCR, and TCRdb kept only the in-frame ones, dropping some. Here the sample spans about 160,000 clones, approximately 92% being singletons. Material for sequencing was peripheral blood. Receptors were obtained from a woman in her forties or fifties with acute or convalescent COVID-19.

J is TRBJ1-6 and V is TRBV3-1 (or the pseudogene TRBV3-2), with unresolved D. This CDR3 has 14 amino acids. V lost 0 bases and J lost 9, with 9 bases in between. Germline CDR1 reads LGHDT; CDR2 reads YNNKEL (reference sequence). The CDR3 nucleotides read TGTGCCAGCAGCCAAGAGCCCCTAGGTTCACCCCTCCACTTT. As protein: CASSQEPLGSPLHF.

The J gene is TRBJ1-3, the V gene TRBV25-1, with 10 nucleotides matching TRBD1. Trimming cost V 9 bases and J 0 bases; bases outside gene matches: 11. Germline CDR1 is MGHDK and CDR2 is SYGVNS. The CDR3 consists of 17 residues. CDR3 in amino acids: CASRGGGQGSSGNTIYF. CDR3 bases: TGTGCCAGTAGGGGAGGGGGACAGGGGAGCTCTGGAAACACCATATATTTT. Drawing the rest from reference TRBV25-1 and TRBJ1-3, the complete variable domain is EADIYQTPRYLVIGTGKKITLECSQTMGHDKMYWYQQDPGMELHLIHYSYGVNSTEKGDLSSESTVSRIRTEHFPLTLESARPSHTSQYLCASRGGGQGSSGNTIYFGEGSWLTVV.

This sequence joins TRBV12-3 or TRBV12-4 and TRBJ2-1, with D possibly being TRBD1 (5 bases). The CDR3 consists of 12 residues. Trimming took off 7 bases at V and 7 bases at J, with 11 bases between the two ends. In DNA form, the CDR3 reads TGTGCCAGCAAGACAGAATCGAATGAGCAGTTCTTC. Protein product: CASKTESNEQFF.

The chain combines TRBV9 with TRBJ2-5, with TRBD1 identical over 8 bases. Germline assignment: CDR1 SGDLS and CDR2 YYNGEE. V lost 4 bases and J lost 1; bases outside the gene matches: 6. This CDR3 has 15 residues. CDR3 in DNA: TGTGCCAGCAGCCCGGAAGACAGGGGCCAAGAGACCCAGTACTTC. Translated: CASSPEDRGQETQYF.

This clone was detected only once. This sequence joins TRBV2 and TRBJ2-1; 9 bases fit TRBD2. Trimming at V came to 5 bases and at J to 3 bases, leaving 14 bases not matched to a gene. From germline, CDR1 is SNHLY and CDR2 FYNNEI. The CDR3 is 18 residues long. CDR3 coding DNA: TGTGCCAGCAGTTTCGGGACTAGCCTTACGTCCTACTACAATGAGCAGTTCTTC. Its protein is CASSFGTSLTSYYNEQFF. The complete variable domain, with remaining parts taken from reference TRBV2 and TRBJ2-1, reads EPEVTQTPSHQVTQMGQEVILRCVPISNHLYFYWYRQILGQKVEFLVSFYNNEISEKSEIFDDQFSVERPDGSNFTLKIRSTKLEDSAMYFCASSFGTSLTSYYNEQFFGPGTRLTVL.

DNA of the CDR3: TGTGCCACCAGCGGCGGGACTGCGAACACCGGGGAGCTGTTTTTT. This encodes CATSGGTANTGELFF. This chain connects TRBV24-1 to TRBJ2-2, with a possible D match to TRBD2 (6 bases). Germline V lookup: CDR1 KGHDR, CDR2 SFDVKD. With 7 bases removed from V and 0 bases from J, the gap between germline ends came to 11 bases. The CDR3 has 15 amino acids.

The rearrangement joins TRBV30 to TRBJ2-1; TRBD2 matches 7 bases. The ends lost 2 bases at V and 16 bases at J; junction bases unmatched: 11. Germline V CDR1 and CDR2: GTSNPN, SVGIG (reference sequence). CDR3 length: 12 residues. The CDR3 nucleotides read TGTGCCTGGAGTAGGGCGGGAGCAAATAAATTCTTC. Residues: CAWSRAGANKFF.

This sequence joins TRBV15 and TRBJ1-1, with TRBD1 matching over 9 bases. This CDR3 comprises 20 residues. Germline loops: CDR1 LNHNV, CDR2 YYDKDF (reference sequence). The V and J ends lost 0 bases and 1 base, in that order; junction bases with no gene match: 15. For the CDR3, the DNA is TGTGCCACCAGCAGAGATCATGGAACAGGGGGCGTCCCGAGGAACACTGAAGCTTTCTTT. Its protein product is CATSRDHGTGGVPRNTEAFF. Supplemented by reference TRBV15 and TRBJ1-1, the full variable domain reads DAMVIQNPRYQVTQFGKPVTLSCSQTLNHNVMYWYQQKSSQAPKLLFHYYDKDFNNEADTPDNFQSRRPNTSFCFLDIRSPGLGDTAMYLCATSRDHGTGGVPRNTEAFFGQGTRLTVV.

The chain joins TRBV2 to TRBJ2-7; D is unclear. V was pared by 0 bases and J by 6 bases, with 15 bases between. The germline V gene has CDR1 SNHLY and CDR2 FYNNEI. CDR3 length: 15 residues. The CDR3 here is CASSEALTLVAEQYF. The CDR3 DNA follows: TGTGCCAGCAGTGAAGCGCTCACCTTGGTAGCCGAGCAGTACTTC.

V is TRBV19 and J is TRBJ1-2; no clear D. The V gene's germline CDR1 is LNHDA and CDR2 SQIVND (reference sequence). Trimming pared 8 bases from V and 2 bases from J, leaving 6 bases between. The CDR3 is 11 residues long. The CDR3 DNA is TGTGCCAGTGCCAGAAACTATGGCTACACCTTC. Translating gives CASARNYGYTF.

This chain links TRBV28 with TRBJ2-7; perhaps TRBD1 as D (6 bases). CDR1 and CDR2 from the germline V gene are MDHEN and SYDVKM. CDR3 length: 13 residues. The V end lost 4 bases, the J end lost 7 bases, and 14 bases lay between the germline ends. The CDR3 loop reads CASSSIRGGEQYF. The CDR3 bases are TGTGCCAGCAGTTCCATAAGAGGGGGTGAGCAGTACTTC.

The rearrangement joins TRBV27 to TRBJ1-5; 7 bases map to TRBD1. Looked up from germline, CDR1 is MNHEY and CDR2 is SMNVEV (reference sequence). CDR3 length: 14 residues. Trimming removed 5 bases from V and 5 bases from J; junction bases left unmatched: 6. The CDR3 is CASSPSGQYQPQHF. The CDR3 DNA sequence: TGTGCCAGCAGTCCGTCGGGACAGTATCAGCCCCAGCATTTT.

The gene calls are TRBV10-1 and TRBJ2-1; 11 positions match TRBD2. The germline gives CDR1 WNHNN, CDR2 SYGVQD (reference sequence). Trimming at V came to 7 bases and at J to 5 bases, leaving 16 bases not matched to a gene. CDR3 length equals 18 residues. The DNA for the CDR3 is TGCGCCAGCACCCTAGGGGCTAGACTAGCGGGGCCTGACAATGAGCAGTTCTTC. It translates to CASTLGARLAGPDNEQFF.

The CDR3 region has the DNA TGTGCCAGCAGCCCTGGACTTGGAGAGACCCAGTACTTC. Its protein is CASSPGLGETQYF. V gene TRBV7-3 combines with J gene TRBJ2-5; tentative D call: TRBD2 (5 bases). CDR3 length: 13 residues. Per germline, CDR1 SGHTA and CDR2 FQGTGA. The germline V and J ends were trimmed by 5 bases and 4 bases, with 11 bases remaining between them.

This rearrangement joins TRBV7-8 to TRBJ2-3; the D gene is possibly TRBD2 (5 bases). From germline, CDR1 is SGHVS and CDR2 FQNEAQ. The CDR3 has 13 amino acids. Trimming took 6 bases from V and 4 from J, leaving 11 bases between them. The DNA of the CDR3 is TGTGCCAGCAGATGGAGGTGGGCAGATACGCAGTATTTT. Protein sequence: CASRWRWADTQYF.

The V call is TRBV10-3, the J call TRBJ1-1; D is uncertain. The CDR3 has 14 residues. Per germline, CDR1 ENHRY and CDR2 SYGVKD. Trimming removed 6 bases at V and 0 bases at J, with 11 bases between. This CDR3 reads CAISDGSMNTEAFF. In DNA form, the CDR3 reads TGTGCCATCAGCGACGGGTCTATGAACACTGAAGCTTTCTTT.

The chain combines TRBV9 with TRBJ2-1, with TRBD2 matching over 15 bases. The CDR3 runs 19 residues. Germline CDR1 reads SGDLS; CDR2 reads YYNGEE. V gave up 4 bases and J gave up 4 bases; unmatched junction bases: 12. CDR3 protein: CASSPSGTSGGYSYNEQFF. The CDR3 nucleotides are TGTGCCAGCAGCCCGTCCGGGACTAGCGGGGGGTATTCTTACAATGAGCAGTTCTTC.

This clone occurred once. The V gene is TRBV14, the J gene TRBJ1-6; a weak D match, TRBD1 (6 bases). The germline gives CDR1 SGHDN, CDR2 FVKESK. V gave up 4 bases and J gave up 9 bases, with 16 bases separating them. CDR3 length: 15 amino acids. The CDR3 loop reads CASSPGQLGISPLHF. CDR3 in DNA: TGTGCCAGCAGCCCGGGACAACTAGGGATTTCACCCCTCCACTTT.

In its sample, this clone was seen once. This chain uses TRBV12-2 with TRBJ1-2; the DNA was not used to check the table's D call, TRBD1. TRBV12-2 is designated a pseudogene. The CDR3 is 13 amino acids. CDR3 amino acids: CANYLTDCYGYTF. CDR3 bases: TGTGCAAACTACCTGACAGACTGCTATGGCTACACCTTC.

V is TRBV2 and J is TRBJ1-1; possible D gene TRBD1, 5 bases. Germline V gene lookup returns CDR1 SNHLY and CDR2 FYNNEI. The length of the CDR3 is 14 residues. V shed 6 bases and J shed 1 base, with 12 bases lying between them. CDR3 sequence: CASRAGDRNTEAFF. The CDR3 DNA is TGTGCCAGCAGGGCGGGGGACCGGAACACTGAAGCTTTCTTT.

The gene calls are TRBV6-2 or TRBV6-3 and TRBJ2-7, with 8 bases aligning to TRBD1. Trimming cost V 6 bases and J 6 bases; bases outside gene matches: 10. This CDR3 has 14 amino acids. From germline, CDR1 is MNHEY and CDR2 SVGEGT. The CDR3 DNA reads TGTGCCAGCAGCTCAGGGGGCGTCTCGGGCGAGCAGTACTTC. The encoded protein is CASSSGGVSGEQYF.

The rearrangement joins TRBV7-2 to TRBJ2-7; 8 bases match TRBD1. V shed 8 bases, J shed 3 bases, and the junction held 6 bases outside the gene matches. Germline loops: CDR1 SGHTA, CDR2 FQGNSA. The CDR3 consists of 13 residues. The CDR3 sequence is CASRGTGGYEQYF. In DNA, the CDR3 is TGTGCCAGCCGCGGAACAGGGGGCTACGAGCAGTACTTC. The full variable domain, completed using reference TRBV7-2 and TRBJ2-7, is GAGVSQSPSNKVTEKGKDVELRCDPISGHTALYWYRQSLGQGLEFLIYFQGNSAPDKSGLPSDRFSAERTGGSVSTLTIQRTQQEDSAVYLCASRGTGGYEQYFGPGTRLTVT.

This chain connects TRBV27 to TRBJ1-1; tentatively, D is TRBD1 (5 bases). The CDR3 has 14 amino acids. V was cut by 6 bases and J by 5 bases, with 16 bases left in between. CDR1 MNHEY and CDR2 SMNVEV come from the germline V gene (reference sequence). CDR3 region: CASRTGGGGTEAFF. CDR3 in DNA: TGTGCCAGCAGGACCGGGGGTGGTGGAACTGAAGCTTTCTTT.

This chain links TRBV3-1 (or the pseudogene TRBV3-2) with TRBJ2-7; no clear D gene. V lost 3 bases and J lost 7, with 7 bases in between. Germline V gene lookup returns CDR1 LGHDT and CDR2 YNNKEL (reference sequence). This CDR3 is 11 amino acids long. CDR3 DNA: TGTGCCAGCAGCCATTCCGTGGAGCAGTACTTC. The encoded protein is CASSHSVEQYF.

The chain couples TRBV5-6 to TRBJ1-3; 9 bases map to TRBD1. CDR1 and CDR2 (germline): SGHDT, YYEEEE. The V segment lost 0 bases and the J segment 2 bases; nucleotides outside the gene matches: 3. This CDR3 has 16 amino acids. Here the CDR3 reads CASSLGHRGPGNTIYF. DNA of the CDR3: TGTGCCAGCAGCTTGGGCCACAGGGGGCCTGGAAACACCATATATTTT.

V is TRBV6-5 and J is TRBJ1-5; D is ambiguous. Trimming shortened V by 6 bases and J by 4 bases, and 13 bases separated the two germline ends. Germline CDR1 reads MNHEY; CDR2 reads SVGAGI. The CDR3 covers 14 residues. DNA of the CDR3: TGTGCCAGCAGACCGGGTCTACCTAATCAGCCCCAGCATTTT. Protein: CASRPGLPNQPQHF.

The genes are TRBV18 and TRBJ1-5; the D gene is possibly TRBD1 (6 bases). Germline V CDR1 and CDR2: KGHSH, LQKENI. The V end lost 11 bases, the J end lost 0 bases, and 14 bases lay between the germline ends. The CDR3 is made up of 14 amino acids. The CDR3 region is CASRTDHSNQPQHF. CDR3 DNA sequence: TGTGCCTCCAGGACAGACCATAGCAATCAGCCCCAGCATTTT.

The chain recombines TRBV6-5 with TRBJ1-1; tentatively, D is TRBD1 (6 bases). V was shortened by 4 bases and J by 11 bases, with 11 bases between the two germline ends. The CDR3 spans 11 residues. Germline V gives CDR1 MNHEY, CDR2 SVGAGI. The CDR3 spells CASSSWGGAFF. The CDR3 bases are TGTGCCAGCAGTTCCTGGGGGGGCGCTTTCTTT.

The V gene is TRBV5-1, the J gene TRBJ2-5; D is unresolved. The germline V and J ends were trimmed by 0 bases and 5 bases, with 8 bases remaining between them. CDR3 length equals 13 residues. CDR1 is SGHRS, CDR2 YFSETQ, per germline. CDR3 in amino acids: CASSLEAGETQYF. DNA for the CDR3: TGCGCCAGCAGCTTGGAGGCCGGGGAGACCCAGTACTTC.

This clone has only one observation. The chain recombines TRBV30 with TRBJ2-3; TRBD2 matches at 12 bases. Germline CDR1 GTSNPN, CDR2 SVGIG (reference sequence). After removal of 4 bases from V and 2 bases from J, the junction contained 10 bases not matched to a gene. The CDR3 length is 17 residues. CDR3 nucleotides: TGTGCCTGGATGAGGTTGAGGACTAGCGGGGTCACAGATACGCAGTATTTT. It is translated as CAWMRLRTSGVTDTQYF.

The chain employs TRBV4-1 and TRBJ2-1; 7 bases map to TRBD2. There are 15 residues in the CDR3. CDR1 and CDR2 (germline): MGHRA, YSYEKL. The junction had 9 bases not matched to a gene; V was cut back by 4 bases and J by 6 bases. CDR3: CASSLIASGSNEQFF. CDR3 in DNA: TGCGCCAGCAGCCTAATAGCTAGCGGTAGCAATGAGCAGTTCTTC.

The rearrangement joins TRBV4-3 to TRBJ2-1; TRBD1 aligns across 7 bases. The V and J ends lost 0 bases and 7 bases, in that order; junction bases with no gene match: 9. The CDR3 covers 16 residues. Germline lookup yields CDR1 LGHNA and CDR2 YSLEER. CDR3 amino acids: CASSQETGTATNEQFF. As DNA, the CDR3 is TGCGCCAGCAGCCAAGAAACCGGGACAGCGACTAATGAGCAGTTCTTC.